This TCR beta chain emerged from a study of shared clonotypes between healthy human individuals. Study as a whole: Three men and a couple of women, aged 18 to 49, were donors.

In germline, CDR1 is SGHNT, CDR2 YYREEE (reference sequence). V was clipped by 4 bases and J by 2 bases, with 9 bases between them. CDR3 length equals 13 residues. Once extracted for a subset, genomic DNA was divided evenly among several immunoSEQ plates. The protocol was immunoSEQ multiplex PCR, while the TCRdb copy is restricted to in-frame clones and leaves out a portion. The data contain roughly 480,000 clones, approximately 79% of them singletons. This clone was seen only a few times. The clonotype was recovered from a woman in her forties in good health. Some clones in this sample may be carry-over from other donors' samples. The chain employs TRBV5-4 and TRBJ2-5; unclear D gene. The sequenced sample consisted of PBMCs. Here the CDR3 reads CASSGQEQETQYF. In DNA, the CDR3 is TGTGCCAGCAGCGGTCAAGAGCAAGAGACCCAGTACTTC.